The rows below give T cell receptor beta chains drawn from one sample of a study of blood T cell repertoires in COVID-19. This table comes from immunoSEQ multiplex PCR, and its TCRdb copy is limited to in-frame clones, with some not included. The data contain around 140,000 clones, 77% of them singletons. Sequenced input: peripheral blood. Every receptor here comes from a woman in her 50s with active or convalescent COVID-19. CDR3s leave out the opening cysteine and the closing phenylalanine or tryptophan. Part of the rows lack a size; the others show once, few, many or a class for expanded clones.

len | j_gene | abundance | v_gene | CDR3aa
12 | TRBJ2-3 | few | TRBV5-3 | ARSCLAIPDTQY
13 | TRBJ2-1 | - | TRBV30 | AYGLAGGPYNEQF
12 | TRBJ2-7 | - | TRBV6-5 | ASNSGTSSHEQY
12 | TRBJ2-3 | - | TRBV7-2 | ASYGTSHSDTQY
12 | TRBJ2-7 | - | TRBV30 | AWDTGVNQYEQY
13 | TRBJ2-5 | - | TRBV2 | ASNLVRGRGETQY
10 | TRBJ1-1 | - | TRBV12-3/TRBV12-4 | ASSLSGRAAF
16 | TRBJ2-5 | - | TRBV6-2/TRBV6-3 | ASSQGVTSGAYQETQY
13 | TRBJ1-2 | - | TRBV28 | ASSLGAAANYGYT
12 | TRBJ1-2 | few | TRBV4-3 | ASSQAVGAYGYT
13 | TRBJ2-2 | - | TRBV6-5 | ASRQRETRTGELF
15 | TRBJ2-3 | once | TRBV11-2 | ASSLGRGPTSTDTQY
9 | TRBJ2-5 | once | TRBV15 | ATQAQETQY
11 | TRBJ1-1 | - | TRBV19 | ASRPTGSTEAF
13 | TRBJ1-1 | few | TRBV5-5 | ASSLEQPGRSEAF
12 | TRBJ2-7 | few | TRBV7-8 | ASSLAAPPYEQY
11 | TRBJ1-2 | - | TRBV7-2 | ASSLDGGGGYT
14 | TRBJ2-2 | - | TRBV15 | ATSPVWGVSTGELF
12 | TRBJ2-1 | few | TRBV6-5 | ASSSTSGYNEQF
13 | TRBJ2-7 | - | TRBV27 | ASSLSRGQGHEQY
13 | TRBJ1-2 | - | TRBV24-1 | ATSDPGTGEVGYT
14 | TRBJ2-3 | - | TRBV9 | ASSVGTSYGQDTQY
12 | TRBJ1-1 | - | TRBV7-3 | ASSADRTNTEAF
12 | TRBJ1-3 | - | TRBV7-8 | ASSLTNSGNTIY
13 | TRBJ1-6 | - | TRBV19 | ASSKTGNNNSPLH
16 | TRBJ1-1 | - | TRBV19 | ASSIDIEQTRPNTEAF
11 | TRBJ2-7 | few | TRBV3-1/TRBV3-2 | ASSQEYTYEQY
10 | TRBJ2-1 | - | TRBV3-1/TRBV3-2 | ASSPTSDEQF
14 | TRBJ2-3 | - | TRBV7-9 | ASSSADWPSTDTQY
12 | TRBJ1-5 | - | TRBV7-9 | ASSLGGLGQPQH
12 | TRBJ2-5 | - | TRBV5-1 | ASSRLAGEETQY
12 | TRBJ2-7 | - | TRBV7-2 | ASSRDTKTYEQY
12 | TRBJ1-3 | - | TRBV30 | AWSASGVGNTIY
12 | TRBJ2-7 | - | TRBV7-2 | ASSQGDRTHEQY
11 | TRBJ1-1 | - | TRBV5-1 | ASSIRGATEAF
13 | TRBJ1-2 | once | TRBV9 | ASSVGRGGSYGYT
10 | TRBJ1-2 | - | TRBV3-1/TRBV3-2 | ASSQDGGGYT
13 | TRBJ1-2 | - | TRBV5-6 | ASSLGLPSTWPHT
13 | TRBJ2-5 | - | TRBV7-2 | ASNRGPVRQETQY
13 | TRBJ2-1 | - | TRBV11-3 | ASSPRLAGADEQF
15 | TRBJ1-6 | - | TRBV11-3 | ASSLPSGPGNNSPLH
13 | TRBJ1-2 | - | TRBV28 | ASSFFSGQGGGYT
13 | TRBJ1-1 | - | TRBV28 | ASSQNFKGRDEAF
14 | TRBJ2-1 | once | TRBV19 | ASSPRTSSFVDQQF
11 | TRBJ1-2 | - | TRBV5-8 | ASSLEQNYGYT
15 | TRBJ1-6 | - | TRBV19 | ASSIKGASSYNSPLH
14 | TRBJ2-7 | once | TRBV5-4 | ASSLAWAGGIYEQY
13 | TRBJ1-2 | - | TRBV11-2 | ASSLEQGPSGGYT
13 | TRBJ1-3 | few | TRBV30 | AWRGTGTPGNTIY
15 | TRBJ2-3 | - | TRBV5-5 | ASSVSQGAGSTDTQY